The 4 T cell receptor beta chains below were found in one sample sequenced in a study of T cell responses to AZD1222 COVID-19 vaccine. Measured with immunoSEQ multiplex PCR; TCRdb has only the in-frame clones, and not every one. The table shows around 150,000 clones, with about 93% occurring only once. The starting material was peripheral blood, obtained on day 0 of AZD1222 vaccination. The receptor set was obtained from an adult in good health.

This chain joins TRBV12-2 and TRBJ2-7; no DNA check was done on the table's D call, TRBD2. TRBV12-2 is noted as a pseudogene. The CDR3 sequence is 18 residues long. CDR3: CASRPTPLGGGRSYEQYV. CDR3 coding DNA: TGTGCAAGTCGCCCTACCCCCTTGGGGGGAGGGCGGTCCTACGAGCAGTACGTC.

This chain uses TRBV9 with TRBJ2-1; D is possibly TRBD2 (5 bases). Trimming removed 0 bases at V and 7 bases at J, with 11 bases between. Germline assignment: CDR1 SGDLS and CDR2 YYNGEE. The length of the CDR3 is 14 residues. CDR3 residues: CASSVVGSGNEQFF. The CDR3 DNA is TGTGCCAGCAGCGTAGTGGGTTCGGGGAATGAGCAGTTCTTC. The complete variable domain, with remaining parts taken from reference TRBV9 and TRBJ2-1, reads DSGVTQTPKHLITATGQRVTLRCSPRSGDLSVYWYQQSLDQGLQFLIQYYNGEERAKGNILERFSAQQFPDLHSELNLSSLELGDSALYFCASSVVGSGNEQFFGPGTRLTVL.

The chain joins TRBV9 to TRBJ2-1; D may be TRBD1 or TRBD2 (5 bases each). Per germline, CDR1 SGDLS and CDR2 YYNGEE. This CDR3 contains 15 residues. V lost 0 bases, J lost 5 bases, and 12 bases lay in between. Written as DNA, the CDR3 is TGTGCCAGCAGCGTAGGCGGTGGGGGTGACAATGAGCAGTTCTTC. Amino acids: CASSVGGGGDNEQFF.

The chain uses TRBV7-9 and TRBJ1-6; D gene uncertain. The germline V and J ends were trimmed by 3 bases and 4 bases, with 4 bases remaining between them. Germline CDR1 SEHNR, CDR2 FQNEAQ (reference sequence). The CDR3 covers 13 residues. CDR3 protein: CASSFGYNSPLHF. CDR3 coding DNA: TGTGCCAGCAGCTTTGGGTATAATTCACCCCTCCACTTT.